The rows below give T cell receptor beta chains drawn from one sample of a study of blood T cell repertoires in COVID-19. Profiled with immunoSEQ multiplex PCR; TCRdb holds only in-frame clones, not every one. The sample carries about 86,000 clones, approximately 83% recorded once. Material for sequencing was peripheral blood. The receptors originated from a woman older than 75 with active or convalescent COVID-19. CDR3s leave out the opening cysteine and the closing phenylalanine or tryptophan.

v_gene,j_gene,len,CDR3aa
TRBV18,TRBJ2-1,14,ASSPQPLTDGNEQF
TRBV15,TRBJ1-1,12,ATSRQQPNTEAF
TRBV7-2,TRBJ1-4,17,ASSLTRGGPRRTNEKLF
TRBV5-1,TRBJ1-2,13,ASSFNPQGIDGYT
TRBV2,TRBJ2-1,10,ASRIDSDEQF
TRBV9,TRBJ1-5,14,ASSVGQGDNNQPQH
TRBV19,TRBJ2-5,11,ASSRDRQETQY
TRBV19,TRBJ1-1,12,ASSRWDRQTEAF
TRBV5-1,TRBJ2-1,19,ASSLEGVGLRVMSSYNEQF
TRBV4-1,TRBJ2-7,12,ASSQDTRIHEQY
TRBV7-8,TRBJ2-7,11,ASSLTGGFEQY
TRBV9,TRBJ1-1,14,ASSVGLKAGNTEAF
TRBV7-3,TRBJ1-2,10,ASSPNIGGYT
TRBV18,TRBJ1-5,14,ASSSLGGNSNQPQH
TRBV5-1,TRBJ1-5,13,ASSLVGDSNQPQH
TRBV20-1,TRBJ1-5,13,SASPAEGANQPQH
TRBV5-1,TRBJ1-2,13,ASSLTTGQLYGYT
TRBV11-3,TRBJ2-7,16,ASSLDGAYGGPSYEQY
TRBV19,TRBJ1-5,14,ASSIGTQSSSIPQH
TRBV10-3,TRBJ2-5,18,AISDTGTSGSSYYQETQY
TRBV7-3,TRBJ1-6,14,ASSERESSYNSPLH
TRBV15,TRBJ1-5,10,ATSRVAQPQH
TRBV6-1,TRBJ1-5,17,ASSEVRQGITYSNQPQH
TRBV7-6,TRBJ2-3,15,ASSLGAGTRRTDTQY
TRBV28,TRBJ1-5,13,ASSISRLPGQPQH
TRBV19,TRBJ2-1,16,ASSIDLTSGISYNEQF
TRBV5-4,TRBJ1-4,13,ASSLSGQLNEKLF
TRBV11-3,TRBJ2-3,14,ASSPRGTGGTDTQY
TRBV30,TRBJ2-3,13,ALSVLAGSTDTQY
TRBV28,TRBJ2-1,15,ASRTRLAGGWYNEQF
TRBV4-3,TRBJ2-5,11,ASSSTRQETQY
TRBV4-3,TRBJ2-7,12,ASSQQDGQNEQY
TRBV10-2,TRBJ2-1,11,ASSGQIYNEQF
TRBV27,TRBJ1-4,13,ASSPGQGTNEKLF
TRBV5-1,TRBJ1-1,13,ASSLGQGISTEAF
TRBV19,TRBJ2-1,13,ASSRTSGGANEQF
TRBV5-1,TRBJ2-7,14,ASSLVLAGGNYEQY
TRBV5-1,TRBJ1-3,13,ASSPSNLAGNTIY
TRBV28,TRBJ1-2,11,ASSYGTRSGYT
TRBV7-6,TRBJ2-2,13,ASSPGQGDTGELF
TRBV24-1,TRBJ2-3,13,ATSERTSLTDTQY
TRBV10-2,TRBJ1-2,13,ASSDSKGAHYGYT
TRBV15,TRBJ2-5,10,ATSRDLSTQY
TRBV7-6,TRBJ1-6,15,ASSPNRGGHNNSPLH
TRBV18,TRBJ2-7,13,ASSPSFGSPYEQY
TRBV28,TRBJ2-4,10,ASSLTGEDEY
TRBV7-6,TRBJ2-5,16,ASSLAWRGTSDKETQY
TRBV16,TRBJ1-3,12,ASSQSGQGNTIY
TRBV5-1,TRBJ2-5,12,ASSSDSTGETQY
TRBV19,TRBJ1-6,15,ASSIIWTGGQNSPLH